The 5 T cell receptor beta chains listed next were all sequenced from one sample in a study of blood T cell repertoires in COVID-19. Only in-frame clones appear in the TCRdb table, and some are missing; sequencing was by immunoSEQ multiplex PCR. The sample has 250,000 to 300,000 clones, more than 70% seen once. The sequencing input was peripheral blood. The receptors were gathered from an elderly man with acute or convalescent COVID-19.

V and J are TRBV19 and TRBJ1-5; tentative D call: TRBD1 (6 bases). Germline CDR1 LNHDA, CDR2 SQIVND (reference sequence). V lost 6 bases and J lost 0, with 15 bases in between. The CDR3 covers 16 residues. In DNA, the CDR3 is TGTGCCAGTAGCGGAAGGACAGACTATAGCAATCAGCCCCAGCATTTT. Its protein is CASSGRTDYSNQPQHF.

Regarding this clone: Within the sample, other DNA sequences also encode this same CDR3. The V call is TRBV10-3, the J call TRBJ1-6; TRBD1 matches 9 bases. The V gene's germline CDR1 is ENHRY and CDR2 SYGVKD. The J segment lost 6 bases and the V segment lost 6 bases, leaving 0 bases of the junction unmatched. The CDR3 sequence is 13 residues long. CDR3 sequence (DNA): TGTGCCATCAGGGGACAGGGTAATTCACCCCTCCACTTT. This encodes CAIRGQGNSPLHF.

This chain connects TRBV11-1 to TRBJ2-3; D gene unclear. Per the germline V gene, CDR1 is SGHAT and CDR2 is FQDESV (reference sequence). Trimming took 1 base from V and 2 from J, leaving 7 bases between them. The CDR3 extends over 14 amino acids. CDR3 nucleotides: TGTGCCAGCAGCTTAGACAGTCACACAGATACGCAGTATTTT. Its translation is CASSLDSHTDTQYF.

The chain recombines TRBV7-9 with TRBJ2-2; 9 positions agree with TRBD2. Looked up from germline, CDR1 is SEHNR and CDR2 is FQNEAQ (reference sequence). CDR3 size: 16 residues. V lost 7 bases and J lost 6; bases outside the gene matches: 12. The CDR3 coding sequence is TGTGCCAGCATCGCTAACGGCGGGAGGGGCGCCGGGGAGCTGTTTTTT. Translated, it gives CASIANGGRGAGELFF.

The J gene is TRBJ2-2, the V gene TRBV5-1; tentatively, D is TRBD1 (5 bases). The V and J ends lost 0 bases and 0 bases respectively, with 12 bases between them. The V gene's germline CDR1 is SGHRS and CDR2 YFSETQ. The CDR3 loop spans 17 amino acids. CDR3 DNA: TGCGCCAGCAGCTTGGGTTTTAGGACAACGAACACCGGGGAGCTGTTTTTT. This codes for CASSLGFRTTNTGELFF.